The 27 T cell receptor beta chains below all came from one sample that was sequenced in a study of response to subunit inactivated influenza vaccine. MiXCR was run by TCRdb on the RT-PCR reads, yielding one entry per CDR3 protein. The sample contains 630,000 or so distinct CDR3 sequences, 15% to 19% of which appear only once. Here the sequenced sample was PBMCs from blood, taken roughly 12 days after vaccination. These receptors were collected from a man in his fifties or sixties who received an inactivated influenza vaccine.

The chain links TRBV12-3 or TRBV12-4 to TRBJ2-7, with 10 bases lining up with TRBD2. This CDR3 has 15 residues. V was clipped by 5 bases and J by 2 bases; unmatched bases: 6. This CDR3 reads CASSTRLAGTYEQYF. The CDR3 coding sequence is TGTGCCAGCAGTACCAGACTAGCGGGCACCTACGAGCAGTACTTC.

Ten or more counts support this clonotype. This chain uses TRBV12-3 or TRBV12-4 with TRBJ2-1; D gene ambiguous. This CDR3 is built from 14 residues. V lost 7 bases, J lost 6 bases, and 16 bases lay in between. The CDR3 sequence: CASTPSHLTNEQFF. The CDR3 DNA follows: TGTGCCAGCACGCCCTCACACTTGACCAATGAGCAGTTCTTC.

This clonotype was detected a few times. V gene TRBV20-1 combines with J gene TRBJ1-4, with 11 nucleotides matching TRBD1. The V and J ends lost 1 base and 3 bases, in that order; junction bases with no gene match: 4. The CDR3 has 16 amino acids. The germline gives CDR1 DFQATT, CDR2 SNEGSKA (reference sequence). CDR3 sequence: CSARGDRGDSNEKLFF. The CDR3 DNA is TGCAGTGCTAGAGGGGACAGGGGGGACTCTAATGAAAAACTGTTTTTT.

The chain is built from TRBV28 and TRBJ1-5; D is ambiguous. Germline values: CDR1 MDHEN, CDR2 SYDVKM. V was pared by 5 bases and J by 9 bases, with 20 bases between. The CDR3 spans 15 residues. In nucleotides, the CDR3 is TGTGCCAGCAGTCCAGGAATGGCGGCCATCGGGCCCCAGCATTTT. Translated, it gives CASSPGMAAIGPQHF.

The V and J genes are TRBV5-1 and TRBJ2-5; 9 bases match TRBD1. Losses at the gene ends were 0 bases for V and 5 bases for J; bases not matched to a gene: 5. CDR3 length: 15 amino acids. Germline CDR1 reads SGHRS; CDR2 reads YFSETQ. CDR3 in amino acids: CASSLGTGEDETQYF. In DNA form, the CDR3 reads TGCGCCAGCAGCTTGGGGACAGGGGAAGATGAGACCCAGTACTTC.

This clonotype was seen only a few times. This chain connects TRBV5-1 to TRBJ2-7, with 8 nucleotides matching TRBD2. Germline V gives CDR1 SGHRS, CDR2 YFSETQ. The V gene end was trimmed by 2 bases and the J gene end by 4 bases; junction bases not matched to a gene: 11. This CDR3 has 16 amino acids. The CDR3 protein is CASSLGSGRVVYEQYF. The CDR3 nucleotides are TGCGCCAGCAGCTTAGGGAGCGGGAGAGTCGTTTACGAGCAGTACTTC.

V usage is TRBV5-1 and J usage is TRBJ2-4; 10 nucleotides match TRBD2. This CDR3 is 15 amino acids long. J was trimmed by 7 bases and V by 3 bases; bases with no gene match: 7. Germline CDR1 SGHRS, CDR2 YFSETQ. The CDR3 bases are TGCGCCAGCAGCTCCGGGACTAGCGTTGGGAACATTCAGTACTTC. Protein: CASSSGTSVGNIQYF.

This clonotype has a handful of counts. The rearrangement links TRBV11-2 to TRBJ1-1; a weak D match, TRBD1 (6 bases). The length of the CDR3 is 15 residues. Germline V gives CDR1 SGHAT, CDR2 FQNNGV. V was cut by 1 base and J by 3 bases, with 12 bases left in between. DNA for the CDR3: TGTGCCAGCAGCTTAGGTGGGACAAAACACACTGAAGCTTTCTTT. Translation: CASSLGGTKHTEAFF.

The chain has TRBV28 and TRBJ2-7; 10 nucleotides match TRBD1. The length of the CDR3 is 15 residues. The trim removed 4 bases at V and 3 bases at J, leaving 6 bases unmatched. Germline V gene sequence: CDR1 MDHEN, CDR2 SYDVKM. CDR3 nucleotides: TGTGCCAGCAGTTCGGGACAGGGGAACCTCTACGAGCAGTACTTC. Amino acid sequence: CASSSGQGNLYEQYF.

The genes are TRBV15 and TRBJ2-3, with a possible D match to TRBD2 (5 bases). The CDR3 spans 15 residues. V was shortened by 1 base and J by 6 bases, with 14 bases between the two germline ends. Germline V gene lookup returns CDR1 LNHNV and CDR2 YYDKDF (reference sequence). CDR3 in amino acids: CATSRGPTTWDTQYF. DNA for the CDR3: TGTGCCACCAGCAGAGGCCCGACTACCTGGGATACGCAGTATTTT.

This clonotype was seen ten or more times. The chain couples TRBV7-2 to TRBJ2-7; 9 bases map to TRBD1. The CDR3 is 14 amino acids. The germline V gene encodes CDR1 SGHTA and CDR2 FQGNSA. V trimming: 5 bases; J trimming: 3 bases; junction bases outside the gene matches: 5. CDR3 amino acids: CASSRGQGIYEQYF. The DNA of the CDR3 is TGTGCCAGCAGCCGTGGACAGGGGATCTACGAGCAGTACTTC.

This clonotype was seen a handful of times. This chain connects TRBV4-1 to TRBJ2-1, with D tentatively TRBD1 (5 bases). V gave up 1 base and J gave up 5 bases, with 12 bases separating them. Germline CDR1 is MGHRA and CDR2 is YSYEKL. This CDR3 is built from 15 residues. CDR3 amino acids: CASSQAGPTDNEQFF. As DNA, the CDR3 is TGCGCCAGCAGCCAAGCAGGGCCGACGGACAATGAGCAGTTCTTC.

This clonotype was counted ten times or more. The rearrangement uses TRBV18 and TRBJ2-5; possibly TRBD1 for D (5 bases). Per germline, CDR1 KGHSH and CDR2 LQKENI. V gave up 3 bases and J gave up 1 base, with 6 bases separating them. The CDR3 runs 13 residues. CDR3 residues: CASSPRAQETQYF. DNA of the CDR3: TGTGCCAGCTCACCCAGGGCCCAAGAGACCCAGTACTTC.

V gene TRBV15 combines with J gene TRBJ1-1; D is uncertain. Germline V CDR1 and CDR2: LNHNV, YYDKDF (reference sequence). The V gene lost 0 bases and the J gene lost 5 bases, with 7 bases spanning the gap. The CDR3 extends over 13 amino acids. The CDR3 DNA reads as TGTGCCACCAGCAGAGAAGCGGGGACTGAAGCTTTCTTT. Encoded protein: CATSREAGTEAFF. The whole variable domain, remainder taken from reference TRBV15 and TRBJ1-1, is DAMVIQNPRYQVTQFGKPVTLSCSQTLNHNVMYWYQQKSSQAPKLLFHYYDKDFNNEADTPDNFQSRRPNTSFCFLDIRSPGLGDTAMYLCATSREAGTEAFFGQGTRLTVV.

The gene calls are TRBV20-1 and TRBJ2-4; 7 bases are a match to TRBD1. Germline CDR1 is DFQATT and CDR2 is SNEGSKA (reference sequence). Trimming cost V 5 bases and J 0 bases; bases outside gene matches: 7. The CDR3 totals 15 residues. The CDR3 spells CSAPGQKLAKNIQYF. The CDR3, as DNA: TGCAGTGCTCCGGGACAGAAGTTAGCCAAAAACATTCAGTACTTC.

The chain carries TRBV7-8 and TRBJ1-4; D is unresolved. CDR1 and CDR2 from the germline V gene are SGHVS and FQNEAQ. The length of the CDR3 is 13 residues. Trimming stripped 3 bases from V and 12 bases from J, with 14 bases between. This CDR3 is CASSFGLREQLFF. Written as DNA, the CDR3 is TGTGCCAGCAGCTTTGGACTAAGGGAGCAACTGTTTTTT.

The rearrangement uses TRBV12-3 or TRBV12-4 and TRBJ2-2, with D unclear. The CDR3 is 11 residues long. Deletions cut 8 bases from V and 3 bases from J, with 4 bases between. The CDR3, as DNA: TGTGCCAGCGGCGACACCGGGGAGCTGTTTTTT. Protein: CASGDTGELFF.

The V call is TRBV29-1, the J call TRBJ2-1, with 10 bases that match TRBD2. From germline, CDR1 is SQVTM and CDR2 ANQGSEA. The CDR3 is 14 residues long. V shed 6 bases and J 5 bases; nucleotides not matched to a gene: 7. As DNA, the CDR3 is TGCAGCGTGTACGGGACTAGCGATAACAATGAGCAGTTCTTC. It yields the protein CSVYGTSDNNEQFF.

This chain joins TRBV30 and TRBJ2-7; D gene uncertain. The ends were cut back, 1 base at V and 3 bases at J, with 10 bases in the middle. Germline V gene lookup returns CDR1 GTSNPN and CDR2 SVGIG (reference sequence). The CDR3 totals 13 residues. In DNA form, the CDR3 reads TGTGCCTGGAGTGGAGGTACCTTCTACGAGCAGTACTTC. It specifies CAWSGGTFYEQYF.

This clonotype was counted at least ten times. This sequence joins TRBV6-5 and TRBJ2-7; D gene uncertain. Germline CDR1 MNHEY, CDR2 SVGAGI. The CDR3 runs 16 residues. V was shortened by 0 bases and J by 0 bases, with 12 bases between the two germline ends. DNA for the CDR3: TGTGCCAGCAGTTACTCCTCATTCACCATCTCCTACGAGCAGTACTTC. This translates into CASSYSSFTISYEQYF.

A note on this clonotype: A clone one base away is much larger, so this may be a read error. A read error is likely, as this CDR3 ends without the conserved phenylalanine or tryptophan. The chain employs TRBV10-3 and TRBJ2-1; TRBD1 is a possible D gene (6 bases). Germline V lookup: CDR1 ENHRY, CDR2 SYGVKD. Trimming removed 3 bases from V and 10 bases from J, with 7 bases in between. There are 11 residues in the CDR3. The CDR3 sequence is CAISEDREQFL. CDR3 bases: TGTGCCATCAGTGAAGACAGGGAGCAGTTCCTC.

There are a few counts of this clonotype. The chain is built from TRBV3-1 and TRBJ2-3; the match to TRBD2 covers 7 bases. V shed 6 bases, J shed 2 bases, and the junction held 8 bases outside the gene matches. CDR3 length equals 15 residues. The germline V gene encodes CDR1 LGHDT and CDR2 YNNKEL (reference sequence). CDR3 amino acids: CASRRLAANTDTQYF. The CDR3 DNA is TGTGCCAGCAGGCGTCTAGCGGCGAACACAGATACGCAGTATTTT.

This clonotype was observed at least ten times. CDR3 sequence: CASSLFGSTEAFF. Here the CDR3 DNA reads TGTGCCAGCAGCTTGTTTGGGAGCACTGAAGCTTTCTTT. The V gene is TRBV5-6, the J gene TRBJ1-1; D is undetermined. CDR3 length: 13 amino acids. Germline V gene sequence: CDR1 SGHDT, CDR2 YYEEEE. V was pared by 1 base and J by 4 bases, with 8 bases between.

The chain carries TRBV20-1 and TRBJ1-2; TRBD1 agrees at 7 bases. The junction had 8 bases not matched to a gene; V was cut back by 7 bases and J by 6 bases. In germline, CDR1 is DFQATT, CDR2 SNEGSKA (reference sequence). The CDR3 has 12 amino acids. The CDR3 region is CSGGQGGDGYTF. DNA of the CDR3: TGCAGTGGTGGCCAGGGGGGAGATGGCTACACCTTC.

Written as DNA, the CDR3 is TGTGCCAGCAGCTCAGGGGTCGAGCAGTACTTC. As protein: CASSSGVEQYF. The chain employs TRBV7-9 and TRBJ2-7; a weak D match, TRBD1 (6 bases). Germline loops: CDR1 SEHNR, CDR2 FQNEAQ (reference sequence). V gave up 4 bases and J gave up 6 bases, with 7 bases separating them. This CDR3 comprises 11 residues. The full variable domain, its missing parts supplied by reference TRBV7-9 and TRBJ2-7, is DTGVSQNPRHKITKRGQNVTFRCDPISEHNRLYWYRQTLGQGPEFLTYFQNEAQLEKSRLLSDRFSAERPKGSFSTLEIQRTEQGDSAMYLCASSSGVEQYFGPGTRLTVT.

The V and J genes are TRBV19 and TRBJ2-1; D uncertain. The CDR3 has 14 amino acids. V dropped 3 bases and J dropped 5 bases, with 11 bases sitting between them. Per germline, CDR1 LNHDA and CDR2 SQIVND (reference sequence). DNA of the CDR3: TGTGCCAGTAGTATCTGGGGTAATAACAATGAGCAGTTCTTC. The encoded protein is CASSIWGNNNEQFF.

This clonotype was seen a handful of times. The V call is TRBV11-2, the J call TRBJ2-1, with 8 bases identical to TRBD1. The CDR3 has 16 amino acids. The J segment lost 4 bases and the V segment lost 2 bases, leaving 7 bases of the junction unmatched. From germline, CDR1 is SGHAT and CDR2 FQNNGV. The CDR3 is CASSLQLDRGYNEQFF. The CDR3 DNA reads as TGTGCCAGCAGCTTACAGCTCGACAGGGGATACAATGAGCAGTTCTTC.